This T cell receptor beta chain was identified during a study of blood T cells in healthy people across ages (dated by TCRdb to 2013 to 2016). About the study as a whole: In model experiments, template switching captured roughly one uniquely barcoded TCR beta cDNA molecule for every two T cells. The donors were split into four age groups: young (average 16 years), middle-aged (about 40), aged (62) and long-lived (approximately 89). To track age-related changes in TCR beta repertoire diversity, the study relied on deep sequencing normalized with unique cDNA molecular identifiers. Using the same blood draw, the study looked at two additional independent replicas of 1 million unique cDNA reads for two donors, one aged 18 to 30 and the other aged 80 or older. To avoid experimental bias, donors of different ages were randomly spread across the sequencing lanes.

The germline V and J ends show losses of 4 bases and 4 bases respectively, and no gene match explains 4 bases of the junction. There are 15 amino acids in the CDR3, from cysteine to phenylalanine inclusive. CDR3 DNA is the only sequence kept; it has 45 bases, read in frame from the first base. For CDR1 and CDR2, the germline V gene lists SGDLS and YYNGEE. Systemically healthy Caucasian individuals from Russia, roughly 40 in total and aged roughly 6 to 95 years, were included as donors. About 10 milliliters of peripheral blood were drawn from each donor into EDTA-treated Vacutainer tubes. Ficoll-Paque density-gradient centrifugation was used to isolate PBMCs, with at least 7 million per sample. Trizol reagent was used to extract total RNA from PBMCs, with at least 5 micrograms per sample. For every donor, flow cytometry on a PBMC aliquot measured the percentage of naive CD45RAhigh/CD27high T cells.

The method behind the library was 5' RACE. TCRdb records Illumina HiSeq 2500 as the sequencer. A second about 6 to 11 cycle PCR used a sample-barcoded 5' primer and a J-beta primer mix. Each TCR beta cDNA molecule received a unique molecular identifier from a template-switch 5' adaptor carrying 12 random nucleotides. Each sample yielded at least 2.5 million CDR3-containing paired-end reads. First-strand cDNA was synthesized from all RNA with the Mint cDNA synthesis kit, primed by a TRBC-specific oligonucleotide. Following uracil-DNA glycosylase treatment, all cDNA underwent a first 18-cycle PCR with the universal primers M1SS and BC2_uni_R. Turning to the authors' computational methods: Each sample was normalized by randomly selecting 1 million high-quality reads, each carrying a distinct molecular identifier. Reads sharing molecular identifiers were discarded rather than binned into consensus sequences. MiTCR, with a Q25 quality threshold and the strictest error-elimination algorithm, was used for CDR3 identification, clonotype clustering and error correction. A nonparametric unseen species model using Euler transformation provided a lower-bound estimate of total TCR beta diversity. TCRdb handled the public reads itself, with Q25 trimming in fastp and clone calling in MiXCR, and kept productive beta chains. All rows with the same CDR3 protein become a single entry with the most common DNA and genes. For this entry, the V and J calls and clone size follow TCRdb and not the study's own pipeline. This sample holds 800,000 or so distinct CDR3 sequences; approximately 65% were observed only once. Around a quarter of the sample lies in the top ten.

Points the paper makes about the study in general: Estimates of total diversity from one million sequenced T cells were regarded as lower bounds and underestimates. Compared with the aged group, the long-lived group had more naive CD4+ T cells, fewer expanded clones and increased TCR diversity, a pattern suggesting age selection. The CMV infection status of donors was not known, potentially confounding age-related changes in expanded clonotypes. Conclusive comparison of naive and antigen-experienced compartments was prevented by the profiling of bulk unsorted PBMCs. The percentage of naive T cells measured by flow cytometry correlated strongly with observed TCR beta diversity. As age increased, observed TCR beta diversity per million T cells dropped in a roughly linear way, and a significant reduction was already evident by age about 40.

Notes on this clonotype: The target of this receptor is not known. Nothing much larger sits one base from this clone, and base qualities are not available.

Sequences were obtained from blood. The TCR sequence derives from a man in his thirties or forties in good health. Here the chain combines TRBV9 and TRBJ1-5; TRBD1 fits 11 bases in the junction. The DNA is as follows: TGTGCCAGCAGCATCGGGACAGGGGGTAATCAGCCCCAGCATTTT. This translates into CASSIGTGGNQPQHF.